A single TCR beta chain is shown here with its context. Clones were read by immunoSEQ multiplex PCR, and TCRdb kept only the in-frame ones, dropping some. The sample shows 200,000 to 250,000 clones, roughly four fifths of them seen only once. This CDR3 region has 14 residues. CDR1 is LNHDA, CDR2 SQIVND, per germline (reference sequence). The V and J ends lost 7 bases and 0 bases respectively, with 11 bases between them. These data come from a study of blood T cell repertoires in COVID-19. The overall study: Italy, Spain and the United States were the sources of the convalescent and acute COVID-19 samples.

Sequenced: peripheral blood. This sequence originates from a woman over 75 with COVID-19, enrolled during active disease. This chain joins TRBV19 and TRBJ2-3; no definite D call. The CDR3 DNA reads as TGTGCCAGTAAAACGGTACCTAGCACAGATACGCAGTATTTT. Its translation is CASKTVPSTDTQYF.